Listed below are T cell receptor beta chains from one sample, sequenced in a study of blood T cell repertoires in COVID-19. The repertoire was sequenced with immunoSEQ multiplex PCR; TCRdb's copy has only in-frame clones and lacks some. The data show about 100,000 clones, 88% seen once. The sample taken for sequencing was peripheral blood. The source is a human donor in a cohort sampled during active COVID-19. Each CDR3 is given with its conserved first and last residue. Fields, in order: V gene, D gene, clone size, J gene, CDR3 DNA, CDR3 protein. A D gene is named only where the DNA matches it firmly. For some rows the clone size is stated as once, few or many, or as a class when expanded; others skip it.

TRBV6-2/TRBV6-3	TRBD1	.	TRBJ1-5	TGTGCCAGCAGTTACTCGACAGGGCCATATAGCAATCAGCCCCAGCATTTT	CASSYSTGPYSNQPQHF
TRBV18	TRBD1	once	TRBJ1-2	TGTGCCAGCTCACCAACGCCAGGGGGAGGCTATGGCTACACCTTC	CASSPTPGGGYGYTF
TRBV5-1	TRBD1	.	TRBJ1-2	TGCGCCAGCAGCTACTGGACAGGGGAGGGCTATGGCTACACCTTC	CASSYWTGEGYGYTF
TRBV12-3/TRBV12-4	.	once	TRBJ2-3	TGTGCCACGACGTCCTATGGGCGTGATACGCAGTATTTT	CATTSYGRDTQYF
TRBV7-8	.	.	TRBJ2-7	TGTGCCAGCAGCCCAATGGCGGGAACGCACTACGAGCAGTACTTC	CASSPMAGTHYEQYF
TRBV2	.	once	TRBJ2-7	TGTGCCAGCAGTGTGACCCCGGGACTTGCTTACTTC	CASSVTPGLAYF
TRBV4-2	.	.	TRBJ2-3	TGTGCCAGCAGCCAAGGTACAGGAACTAGCACAGATACGCAGTATTTT	CASSQGTGTSTDTQYF
TRBV30	TRBD2	.	TRBJ2-1	TGTGCCTGGAGTGTAGGCCTAGCGGTGAATGAGCAGTTCTTC	CAWSVGLAVNEQFF
TRBV28	TRBD1	.	TRBJ1-6	TGTGCCAGCAGTTCCGGGACAGGGGCACCCGCCCTCCACTTT	CASSSGTGAPALHF
TRBV11-2	.	.	TRBJ2-3	TGTGCCAGCAGCCACCGGGAAAGTCGGGTAGATACGCAGTATTTT	CASSHRESRVDTQYF
TRBV28	.	.	TRBJ2-2	TGTGCCAGCAGCCCTACCACGACCGGGGAGCTGTTTTTT	CASSPTTTGELFF
TRBV27	.	.	TRBJ1-6	TGTGCCAGCAGTTTTAGTGGAGGCTCCTATAATTCACCCCTCCACTTT	CASSFSGGSYNSPLHF
TRBV28	TRBD1	.	TRBJ2-5	TGTGCCAGCAGTTTAAACCGGGGACAGGGGGTTGAGACCCAGTACTTC	CASSLNRGQGVETQYF
TRBV6-1	.	few	TRBJ1-1	TGTGCCAGCAGTGAAGTGATCGGGGGTCTCGGCCCTGAAGCTTTCTTT	CASSEVIGGLGPEAFF
TRBV19	TRBD2	.	TRBJ2-7	TGTGCCAGTAGTATAGCCCCAGCGGGGAACGAGCAGTACTTC	CASSIAPAGNEQYF
TRBV7-8	TRBD2	once	TRBJ2-7	TGTGCCAGCAGAAAATGGGCAGCGGGAGAGTCCTACGAGCAGTACTTC	CASRKWAAGESYEQYF
TRBV11-2	.	.	TRBJ1-2	TGTGCCAGCACCCCGGACGGGGACTATGGCTACACCTTC	CASTPDGDYGYTF
TRBV5-1	.	.	TRBJ2-3	TGCGCCAGCAGCTCCGGGACTAGCACAGATACGCAGTATTTT	CASSSGTSTDTQYF
TRBV19	.	.	TRBJ1-1	TGTGCCAGTAGAGAGCAGGGTGGGATGAACACTGAAGCTTTCTTT	CASREQGGMNTEAFF
TRBV3-1/TRBV3-2	TRBD1	.	TRBJ2-6	TGTGCCAGCAGCCATAGAGGACAGGGGAGCGGGGCCAACGTCCTGACTTTC	CASSHRGQGSGANVLTF
TRBV9	.	.	TRBJ2-7	TGTGCCAGCAGCGTAGTGAGGGTTAGTTCCTACGAGCAGTACTTC	CASSVVRVSSYEQYF
TRBV30	TRBD1	.	TRBJ2-5	TGTGCCTGGGGGACAGTAGAAGAGACCCAGTACTTC	CAWGTVEETQYF
TRBV18	TRBD1	.	TRBJ2-1	TGTGCCAGCTCACCACAACCAGGGGGCGATGAGCAGTTCTTC	CASSPQPGGDEQFF
TRBV19	TRBD1	.	TRBJ1-5	TGTGCCAGTTGCGGGACAGGGAACGAGCCCCAGCATTTT	CASCGTGNEPQHF
TRBV19	TRBD2	.	TRBJ2-1	TGTGCCAGTAGTGGACTAGCGGACAATGAGCAGTTCTTC	CASSGLADNEQFF
TRBV19	TRBD1	.	TRBJ2-2	TGTGCCAGTAGAAAGGACAGGGTCGACACCGGGGAGCTGTTTTTT	CASRKDRVDTGELFF
TRBV5-6	.	.	TRBJ2-5	TGTGCCAGCAGCTTGGCGGGGGTAGAGACCCAGTACTTC	CASSLAGVETQYF
TRBV5-1	TRBD1	.	TRBJ1-1	TGCGCCAGCAGCTTAGGGACAGTGGGCCTTCGAGCTTTCTTT	CASSLGTVGLRAFF
TRBV9	.	.	TRBJ2-4	TGTGCCAGCAGCGTAGCTGATTTATCCGGGGGAAACATTCAGTACTTC	CASSVADLSGGNIQYF
TRBV5-4	TRBD1	.	TRBJ2-5	TGTGCCAGCAGCTTTCCGCAGGGGGCTGTGGAGACCCAGTACTTC	CASSFPQGAVETQYF
TRBV2	TRBD1	.	TRBJ1-5	TGTGCCAGCAGTCACGACAGGGGAAATCAGCCCCAGCATTTT	CASSHDRGNQPQHF
TRBV5-1	.	.	TRBJ1-2	TGCGCCAGCAGCCCCGGCCCAGGGATGCATGGCTACACCTTC	CASSPGPGMHGYTF
TRBV7-9	TRBD2	.	TRBJ2-3	TGTGCCAGCAGCTTAAAGGCGGGAGCAGATACGCAGTATTTT	CASSLKAGADTQYF
TRBV6-4	.	.	TRBJ2-3	TGTGCCAGCAGTGTGGAAAGGACACTCACAGATACGCAGTATTTT	CASSVERTLTDTQYF
TRBV9	TRBD2	.	TRBJ2-3	TGTGCCAGCAGCGTTAGCGGGAGGGCCCCAGATACGCAGTATTTT	CASSVSGRAPDTQYF
TRBV6-2/TRBV6-3	.	.	TRBJ1-5	TGTGCCAGCAGTTACGGTTTGAGGAGTCAGCCCCAGCATTTT	CASSYGLRSQPQHF
TRBV29-1	.	.	TRBJ1-2	TGCAGCGTTGAGAGGGCGGGCCTATATGGCTACACCTTC	CSVERAGLYGYTF
TRBV9	TRBD2	.	TRBJ2-4	TGTGCCAGCAGTCGTGAAACTTCGGGACTAGCGAATAACATTCAGTACTTC	CASSRETSGLANNIQYF
TRBV18	TRBD2	.	TRBJ2-1	TGTGCCAGCTCACCACAAAGATCCGGGACTAGCCATGAGCAGTTCTTC	CASSPQRSGTSHEQFF
TRBV4-1	.	.	TRBJ1-4	TGCGCCAGCAGCTACCGGACGGGACAAACTAATGAAAAACTGTTTTTT	CASSYRTGQTNEKLFF
TRBV6-2/TRBV6-3	.	once	TRBJ2-5	TGTGCCAGCAGTTCCTTTAGTCCGGGTGGGACCCAGTACTTC	CASSSFSPGGTQYF
TRBV5-1	TRBD1	.	TRBJ2-2	TGCGCCAGCAGCTTGCGGACAGGGGTGACCGGGGAGCTGTTTTTT	CASSLRTGVTGELFF
TRBV4-1	TRBD1	.	TRBJ2-2	TGCGCCAGCAGCCGAGCGAAACAGGGGGCGAACACCGGGGAGCTGTTTTTT	CASSRAKQGANTGELFF
TRBV4-1	TRBD1	once	TRBJ2-7	TGCGCCAGCAGCCAAAATACAGGGGGTTACGAGCAGTACTTC	CASSQNTGGYEQYF
TRBV19	TRBD1	.	TRBJ1-1	TGTGCCAGTAGTCCCGCCCGGACAGGGAACACTGAAGCTTTCTTT	CASSPARTGNTEAFF
TRBV7-2	TRBD1	.	TRBJ1-2	TGTGCCAGCAGCCTAACCGGGACAGGGGTCTATGGCTACACCTTC	CASSLTGTGVYGYTF
TRBV6-6	TRBD1	.	TRBJ2-7	TGTGCCAGCAGTTCGACAGGGTCGTGGAACTTAAAGCAGTACTTC	CASSSTGSWNLKQYF
TRBV6-5	.	.	TRBJ2-5	TGTGCCAGCAGTTACTTTCCCGGGGAGGAGACCCAGTACTTC	CASSYFPGEETQYF
TRBV18	TRBD1	.	TRBJ2-3	TGTGCCAGCTCACCCCGAGGGACAGGGGAGGATACGCAGTATTTT	CASSPRGTGEDTQYF
TRBV27	TRBD1	.	TRBJ1-1	TGTGCCAGCAAAACATGGGACAGGGGAGTTGCTTTCTTT	CASKTWDRGVAFF
TRBV6-5	.	.	TRBJ2-5	TGTGCCAGCAGTTACGGGGGGAGGCAAGAGACCCAGTACTTC	CASSYGGRQETQYF
TRBV4-2	.	few	TRBJ1-5	TGTGCCAGCAGCCCGAGGCTCAATCAGCCCCAGCATTTT	CASSPRLNQPQHF
TRBV7-2	.	.	TRBJ2-1	TGTGCCAGCAGCCCATTTGGCCTACAGGGTAGCTCCTACAATGAGCAGTTCTTC	CASSPFGLQGSSYNEQFF
TRBV5-4	.	.	TRBJ1-4	TGTGCCAGCAGCTTGGCCCCCAGGCCCGGGACAACTAATGAAAAACTGTTTTTT	CASSLAPRPGTTNEKLFF
TRBV2	TRBD1	.	TRBJ1-2	TGTGCCAGTCGTATCGACAGGGACAAGGACTACACCTTC	CASRIDRDKDYTF
TRBV19	TRBD1	.	TRBJ1-2	TGTGCCAGTAGCATCTCGGGGGAGACAGGGACTGGCTACACCTTC	CASSISGETGTGYTF
TRBV7-9	.	.	TRBJ1-4	TGTGCCAGCAGCTTAGGAGGCGGAACTAATGAAAAACTGTTTTTT	CASSLGGGTNEKLFF
TRBV15	.	.	TRBJ2-3	TGTGCCACCAGCAGAGTTACGGTAGATACGCAGTATTTT	CATSRVTVDTQYF
TRBV11-2	TRBD1	.	TRBJ1-2	TGTGCCAGCAGCTTAGTACAGGGGAATGGCTACACCTTC	CASSLVQGNGYTF
TRBV6-5	TRBD2	.	TRBJ2-5	TGTGCCAGCAGTTACTCGGAGCGGGAGGGCCAAGAGACCCAGTACTTC	CASSYSEREGQETQYF